These 23 T cell receptor beta chains were sequenced from one sample in a study of T cell responses to AZD1222 COVID-19 vaccine. This table comes from immunoSEQ multiplex PCR, and its TCRdb copy is limited to in-frame clones, with some not included. There are around 170,000 clones in the sample; approximately 91% occur only once, and over 0.85% lies in the top ten. The specimen comprised peripheral blood, sampled on day 0 of AZD1222 vaccination. Receptors were obtained from an adult in good health.

The genes are TRBV11-2 and TRBJ2-7; possibly TRBD1 for D (5 bases). Germline values: CDR1 SGHAT, CDR2 FQNNGV. V was trimmed by 5 bases and J by 0 bases, leaving 20 bases between them. This CDR3 region has 17 residues. DNA for the CDR3: TGTGCCAGCAGCCCACCCCTCTGGCAGGGAAGCTCCTACGAGCAGTACTTC. The encoded protein is CASSPPLWQGSSYEQYF.

The chain employs TRBV14 and TRBJ1-1, with a weak D call TRBD1 (5 bases). CDR1 SGHDN and CDR2 FVKESK come from the germline V gene. This CDR3 is built from 14 residues. Trimming took 5 bases from V and 5 from J, leaving 15 bases between them. CDR3 residues: CASSVGAGRTEAFF. The CDR3 region has the DNA TGTGCCAGCAGCGTAGGCGCAGGGAGGACTGAAGCTTTCTTT.

The gene calls are TRBV28 and TRBJ2-7; D unresolved. The V end lost 4 bases, the J end lost 7 bases, and 11 bases lay between the germline ends. Germline V gene sequence: CDR1 MDHEN, CDR2 SYDVKM. This CDR3 contains 12 residues. The CDR3 loop reads CASSSTLREQYF. The CDR3 bases are TGTGCCAGCAGTTCCACCCTCCGGGAGCAGTACTTC.

The chain couples TRBV28 to TRBJ1-5; possible D gene TRBD1, 6 bases. The CDR3 runs to 15 residues. CDR1 is MDHEN and CDR2 is SYDVKM in the germline V gene. With 2 bases removed from V and 4 bases from J, the gap between germline ends came to 12 bases. The CDR3 protein is CASSLLGRGNQPQHF. The CDR3 coding sequence is TGTGCCAGCAGTTTACTTGGTAGGGGGAATCAGCCCCAGCATTTT.

The genes are TRBV10-3 and TRBJ2-7; 7 nucleotides match TRBD1. V was clipped by 7 bases and J by 2 bases; unmatched bases: 11. Germline V gene data show CDR1 as ENHRY and CDR2 as SYGVKD. CDR3 length equals 15 residues. The CDR3: CAITPSTGTAYEQYF. Written as DNA, the CDR3 is TGTGCCATCACCCCGTCGACAGGGACGGCCTACGAGCAGTACTTC.

J is TRBJ2-6 and V is TRBV27; no firm D call. This CDR3 comprises 16 residues. Germline lookup yields CDR1 MNHEY and CDR2 SMNVEV (reference sequence). Trimming took off 8 bases at V and 1 base at J, with 15 bases between the two ends. CDR3 nucleotides: TGTGCCAGCGGGAAGGCCCCCACGTCTGGGGCCAACGTCCTGACTTTC. Its translation is CASGKAPTSGANVLTF.

This chain links TRBV20-1 with TRBJ1-3; D not resolved. CDR1 and CDR2 from the germline V gene are DFQATT and SNEGSKA (reference sequence). CDR3 length: 13 residues. Deletions cut 3 bases from V and 0 bases from J, with 6 bases between. The CDR3 DNA sequence: TGCAGTGCTAGTCTAGTCTCTGGAAACACCATATATTTT. This codes for CSASLVSGNTIYF.

The V gene is TRBV19, the J gene TRBJ2-7, with D uncertain. Trimming removed 1 base from V and 6 bases from J, with 10 bases in between. Germline V gene lookup returns CDR1 LNHDA and CDR2 SQIVND (reference sequence). The CDR3 has 13 amino acids. CDR3 bases: TGTGCCAGTAGTATAGCTCATAGGTCCGAGCAGTACTTC. Protein product: CASSIAHRSEQYF.

In DNA, the CDR3 is TGTGCCAGCAGCCAAGATTCCGGCAGGGAAGAGCAGTTCTTC. Protein: CASSQDSGREEQFF. The chain recombines TRBV3-1 (or the pseudogene TRBV3-2) with TRBJ2-1; the D gene is possibly TRBD1 (5 bases). The V end lost 0 bases, the J end lost 10 bases, and 13 bases lay between the germline ends. CDR3 size: 14 residues. Germline lookup yields CDR1 LGHDT and CDR2 YNNKEL (reference sequence).

The chain recombines TRBV5-6 with TRBJ2-1; TRBD1 aligns across 7 bases. Trimming removed 6 bases from V and 1 base from J; junction bases left unmatched: 10. This CDR3 is built from 16 residues. Germline CDR1 is SGHDT and CDR2 is YYEEEE. The CDR3 region is CASIQGTVVSYNEQFF. CDR3 sequence (DNA): TGTGCCAGCATCCAGGGGACAGTAGTATCCTACAATGAGCAGTTCTTC.

J is TRBJ2-7 and V is TRBV6-5; possibly TRBD1 for D (5 bases). There are 15 residues in the CDR3. V shed 2 bases and J shed 2 bases, with 13 bases lying between them. The V gene's germline CDR1 is MNHEY and CDR2 SVGAGI. The CDR3 spells CASSYGPGITYEQYF. The CDR3 DNA sequence: TGTGCCAGCAGTTACGGTCCAGGGATTACCTACGAGCAGTACTTC.

In regard to this clone: The same CDR3 also results from other DNA sequences found in this sample. The chain uses TRBV27 and TRBJ1-5; D possibly corresponds to TRBD1 (6 bases). Germline assignment: CDR1 MNHEY and CDR2 SMNVEV (reference sequence). CDR3 length equals 14 residues. V was shortened by 6 bases and J by 0 bases, with 9 bases between the two germline ends. CDR3 region: CASSQTGSNQPQHF. Written as DNA, the CDR3 is TGTGCCAGCAGCCAGACAGGTAGCAATCAGCCCCAGCATTTT.

The chain uses TRBV28 and TRBJ2-3, with unresolved D. CDR1 and CDR2 from the germline V gene are MDHEN and SYDVKM. This CDR3 is built from 13 residues. The V gene lost 5 bases and the J gene lost 4 bases, with 10 bases spanning the gap. CDR3 DNA sequence: TGTGCCAGCAGTGCCCCGACTCCAGATACGCAGTATTTT. Amino acids: CASSAPTPDTQYF.

The chain is built from TRBV19 and TRBJ1-2, with D tentatively TRBD1 (5 bases). Deletions cut 6 bases from V and 3 bases from J, with 11 bases between. The CDR3 runs 13 residues. Germline lookup yields CDR1 LNHDA and CDR2 SQIVND (reference sequence). The CDR3 DNA is TGTGCCAGTAGCGAGCTGGGGGACTATGGCTACACCTTC. Protein product: CASSELGDYGYTF.

The rearrangement uses TRBV21-1 and TRBJ1-4; the table's TRBD1 call for D was not verified on the DNA. TRBV21-1 corresponds to a pseudogene. CDR3 length equals 16 residues. CDR3 loop: CASSKGAGQGYEKLFF. CDR3 DNA: TGTGCCAGCAGCAAAGGGGCGGGACAGGGCTATGAAAAACTGTTTTTT.

V gene TRBV29-1 combines with J gene TRBJ1-1; D perhaps matches TRBD1 (5 bases). The CDR3 loop spans 15 amino acids. The ends were cut back, 7 bases at V and 4 bases at J, with 22 bases in the middle. CDR1 and CDR2 from the germline V gene are SQVTM and ANQGSEA. Written as DNA, the CDR3 is TGCAGCGGTTTGGCCGGAGCTGGGGGAAGCACTGAAGCTTTCTTT. Translating gives CSGLAGAGGSTEAFF.

The rearrangement links TRBV9 to TRBJ1-5; D not resolved. Looked up from germline, CDR1 is SGDLS and CDR2 is YYNGEE. This CDR3 is 13 amino acids long. V gave up 5 bases and J gave up 6 bases, with 12 bases separating them. The CDR3 DNA reads as TGTGCCAGCAGTCTCTTGAGGCGTCAGCCCCAGCATTTT. Its translation is CASSLLRRQPQHF.

This sequence joins TRBV6-5 and TRBJ2-7; D may correspond to TRBD1 or TRBD2 (5 bases each). The germline V gene has CDR1 MNHEY and CDR2 SVGAGI. Between the trimmed V and J ends, which lost 5 bases and 2 bases, there was a span of 10 bases. This CDR3 region has 13 residues. The CDR3 DNA sequence: TGTGCCAGCAGTAGGAGAGGGGCCTACGAGCAGTACTTC. Translation: CASSRRGAYEQYF.

CDR3 region: CASSLGLDGYTF. CDR3 nucleotides: TGTGCCAGCAGCCTCGGGCTGGATGGCTACACCTTC. The V call is TRBV4-2, the J call TRBJ1-2; unclear D gene. Trimming removed 4 bases at V and 6 bases at J, with 9 bases between. The CDR3 has 12 residues. The germline gives CDR1 LGHNA, CDR2 YNFKEQ.

The genes are TRBV11-3 and TRBJ2-7, with 7 bases matching TRBD2. Germline CDR1 reads SGHNT; CDR2 reads YENEEA. The CDR3 covers 12 residues. The V gene end was trimmed by 4 bases and the J gene end by 5 bases; junction bases not matched to a gene: 2. The CDR3 region has the DNA TGTGCCAGCAGCTCCCGGGGGGACGAGCAGTACTTC. Its protein product is CASSSRGDEQYF. Full variable domain (outside the CDR3, taken from reference TRBV11-3 and TRBJ2-7): EAGVVQSPRYKIIEKKQPVAFWCNPISGHNTLYWYLQNLGQGPELLIRYENEEAVDDSQLPKDRFSAERLKGVDSTLKIQPAELGDSAVYLCASSSRGDEQYFGPGTRLTVT.

This chain links TRBV27 with TRBJ1-2; D remains ambiguous. CDR3 size: 14 residues. Germline V gene lookup returns CDR1 MNHEY and CDR2 SMNVEV (reference sequence). V was trimmed by 3 bases and J by 2 bases, leaving 10 bases between them. This CDR3 is CASSFRRKNYGYTF. In DNA, the CDR3 is TGTGCCAGCAGTTTTCGGAGAAAGAACTATGGCTACACCTTC.

The chain uses TRBV7-3 and TRBJ1-2, with TRBD1 matching 9 bases. There are 13 residues in the CDR3. Germline CDR1 is SGHTA and CDR2 is FQGTGA. V lost 5 bases, J lost 8 bases, and 6 bases stayed unmatched. CDR3 DNA: TGTGCCAGCAGCCCACAGGGGGCGGGGGGCTACACCTTC. Its translation: CASSPQGAGGYTF.

The chain is built from TRBV14 and TRBJ2-2; 7 bases match TRBD1. This CDR3 is built from 15 residues. With 1 base clipped from V and 7 bases from J, the junction kept 6 bases outside the gene matches. From germline, CDR1 is SGHDN and CDR2 FVKESK. The CDR3 sequence: CASSQGSGGNGELFF. CDR3 DNA: TGTGCCAGCAGCCAAGGTTCAGGGGGTAACGGGGAGCTGTTTTTT.